These T cell receptor beta chains were read from a single sample in a study of cytomegalovirus exposure and HLA in healthy donors. Produced via immunoSEQ multiplex PCR; TCRdb's table is partial and in-frame only. This table has 150,000 or so clones, around 85% appearing once. The sequencing sample was made of PBMCs. The receptors come from a young man in good health and CMV-seropositive. Each CDR3 is given with its conserved first and last residue. The D gene is left open where the match is weak. Size is omitted from some rows. Given values are once, few, many or a class for expanded clones.

d_call j_call v_call clone_size cdr3_aa cdr3_nt
- TRBJ1-2 TRBV7-9 - CASSLAPGDGYTF TGTGCCAGCAGCTTAGCGCCAGGCGATGGCTACACCTTC
- TRBJ2-3 TRBV5-6 - CASSLGGVSPRPDTQYF TGTGCCAGCAGCTTGGGGGGAGTGTCACCTCGCCCAGATACGCAGTATTTT
TRBD1 TRBJ2-7 TRBV11-3 - CASSSGQGRYEQYF TGTGCCAGCAGCTCCGGACAGGGAAGGTACGAGCAGTACTTC
TRBD1 TRBJ2-2 TRBV7-2 - CASSLGQGPGELFF TGTGCCAGCAGCTTGGGACAGGGACCCGGGGAGCTGTTTTTT
TRBD2 TRBJ2-3 TRBV2 - CASSAGGRYTDTQYF TGTGCCAGCTCGGCGGGGGGGCGGTACACAGATACGCAGTATTTT
- TRBJ2-6 TRBV11-1 - CASSLGRSGANVLTF TGTGCCAGCAGCTTAGGTCGCTCTGGGGCCAACGTCCTGACTTTC
- TRBJ2-1 TRBV5-1 once CASSRGGGGYNEQFF TGCGCCAGCAGCAGAGGGGGTGGGGGTTACAATGAGCAGTTCTTC
TRBD1 TRBJ2-7 TRBV29-1 - CSVQPATGVHEQYF TGCAGCGTGCAACCCGCTACAGGGGTCCACGAGCAGTACTTC
TRBD1 TRBJ1-2 TRBV6-1 - CASSERQGAYGYTF TGTGCCAGCAGTGAGAGACAGGGGGCATATGGCTACACCTTC
- TRBJ1-2 TRBV7-9 - CASSLAVRAYGYTF TGTGCCAGCAGCTTAGCCGTCAGGGCCTATGGCTACACCTTC
- TRBJ1-4 TRBV5-1 - CASNEGATNEKLFF TGCGCCAGTAACGAGGGGGCAACTAATGAAAAACTGTTTTTT
- TRBJ2-2 TRBV13 - CASSLRENGELFF TGTGCCAGCAGCTTACGGGAGAACGGGGAGCTGTTTTTT
- TRBJ2-5 TRBV29-1 - CSVRGDAETQYF TGCAGCGTCCGGGGAGACGCAGAGACCCAGTACTTC
TRBD2 TRBJ2-5 TRBV5-1 few CASSPTSGATETQYF TGCGCCAGCAGTCCGACTAGCGGGGCAACCGAGACCCAGTACTTC
TRBD1 TRBJ2-7 TRBV6-5 - CASRNPRDRAYEQYF TGTGCCAGCAGAAACCCCAGGGACAGGGCCTACGAGCAGTACTTC
- TRBJ1-6 TRBV30 - CAWRIRDTTSPLHF TGTGCCTGGAGGATCCGGGACACTACTTCACCCCTCCACTTT
- TRBJ2-5 TRBV6-5 - CASSSSIGTQYF TGTGCCAGCAGTTCTAGCATCGGGACCCAGTACTTC
TRBD2 TRBJ2-2 TRBV30 - CAWVGFGSGEGTGELFF TGTGCCTGGGTCGGTTTTGGAAGTGGGGAGGGGACCGGGGAGCTGTTTTTT
TRBD2 TRBJ2-3 TRBV2 - CASSQRGFTDTQYF TGTGCCAGCAGCCAGCGGGGGTTCACAGATACGCAGTATTTT
TRBD1 TRBJ2-2 TRBV25-1 - CASSEKTGTNTGELFF TGTGCCAGCAGTGAAAAGACAGGGACGAACACCGGGGAGCTGTTTTTT
- TRBJ1-1 TRBV6-5 few CASSGGTEAFF TGTGCCAGCAGCGGGGGAACTGAAGCTTTCTTT
- TRBJ2-7 TRBV5-1 - CASSVTGRNEQYF TGCGCCAGCAGCGTGACAGGGAGGAACGAGCAGTACTTC
- TRBJ1-2 TRBV5-1 once CASSFEWTDSNYGYTF TGCGCCAGCAGCTTTGAGTGGACAGACAGCAACTATGGCTACACCTTC
TRBD2 TRBJ2-7 TRBV5-4 once CASSLEFETSGSYEQYF TGTGCCAGCAGCTTGGAGTTTGAGACTAGCGGCTCCTACGAGCAGTACTTC
- TRBJ2-7 TRBV18 - CASSPRGDSYEQYF TGTGCCAGCTCACCACGAGGGGACTCCTACGAGCAGTACTTC
- TRBJ1-3 TRBV5-4 - CASSIDGSSGNTIYF TGTGCCAGCAGCATCGACGGGTCCTCTGGAAACACCATATATTTT
- TRBJ2-3 TRBV5-5 - CASSQDGTSTDTQYF TGTGCCAGCAGCCAGGACGGGACTAGCACAGATACGCAGTATTTT
TRBD1 TRBJ1-2 TRBV5-6 few CASSLVQGARDGYTF TGTGCCAGCAGCTTGGTTCAGGGGGCGAGGGATGGCTACACCTTC
TRBD2 TRBJ2-7 TRBV30 - CAWTIAGALGEQYF TGTGCCTGGACAATAGCGGGGGCACTGGGCGAGCAGTACTTC
- TRBJ2-2 TRBV21-1 - CASSKGSNTGELFF TGTGCCAGCAGCAAGGGGAGTAACACCGGGGAGCTGTTTTTT
- TRBJ1-1 TRBV4-1 - CASSQDRNTEAFF TGCGCCAGCAGCCAAGACCGGAACACTGAAGCTTTCTTT
TRBD2 TRBJ2-2 TRBV7-7 - CASGATPGLQNTGELFF TGTGCTAGTGGGGCAACGCCGGGACTACAGAACACCGGGGAGCTGTTTTTT
TRBD1 TRBJ1-6 TRBV6-5 - CASSARTGVNSPLHF TGTGCCAGCAGTGCTCGGACAGGGGTTAATTCACCCCTCCACTTT
- TRBJ2-1 TRBV9 - CASSPDGTTYNEQFF TGTGCCAGCAGCCCCGACGGGACAACATACAATGAGCAGTTCTTC
TRBD1 TRBJ1-5 TRBV19 - CASRVGTGIGGGQPQHF TGTGCCAGTAGGGTTGGGACAGGGATAGGAGGCGGTCAGCCCCAGCATTTT
TRBD1 TRBJ1-1 TRBV7-9 - CASSSPTGGGTEAFF TGTGCCAGCAGCTCGCCGACAGGGGGCGGCACTGAAGCTTTCTTT
TRBD2 TRBJ2-3 TRBV6-5 - CASSLLAGGPDTQYF TGTGCCAGCAGTCTCCTAGCGGGGGGGCCAGATACGCAGTATTTT
- TRBJ1-4 TRBV4-1 - CASSQGSGGDEKLFF TGCGCCAGCAGCCAAGGGTCCGGGGGGGATGAAAAACTGTTTTTT
TRBD1 TRBJ2-4 TRBV10-2 - CASRYRGPSGWNIQYF TGCGCCAGCAGGTACAGGGGGCCGTCGGGTTGGAACATTCAGTACTTC
- TRBJ2-6 TRBV9 - CASSVVGSGANVLTF TGTGCCAGCAGCGTAGTCGGCTCTGGGGCCAACGTCCTGACTTTC
TRBD1 TRBJ1-3 TRBV16 - CASSQKTGSSGNTIYF TGTGCCAGCAGCCAGAAGACAGGGTCTTCTGGAAACACCATATATTTT
- TRBJ1-3 TRBV6-5 few CASRTESFGNTIYF TGTGCCAGCAGAACTGAGTCGTTCGGAAACACCATATATTTT
TRBD1 TRBJ2-3 TRBV9 once CASSVSGGQGSDTQYF TGTGCCAGCAGCGTTTCCGGGGGACAGGGGTCAGATACGCAGTATTTT
TRBD1 TRBJ2-7 TRBV6-5 - CASSYSGTGEYEQYF TGTGCCAGCAGTTACTCCGGGACAGGGGAGTACGAGCAGTACTTC
TRBD1 TRBJ1-6 TRBV25-1 - CASSPTTGGRNSPLHF TGTGCCAGCAGTCCGACGACAGGGGGAAGGAATTCACCCCTCCACTTT
TRBD2 TRBJ2-2 TRBV7-2 few CASIASGGAGELFF TGTGCCAGCATCGCTAGCGGGGGGGCCGGGGAGCTGTTTTTT
- TRBJ2-5 TRBV7-2 - CASSLTGIPRETQYF TGTGCCAGCAGCTTAACGGGGATTCCACGAGAGACCCAGTACTTC
- TRBJ1-1 TRBV10-2 - CASSEALGRGKNTEAFF TGCGCCAGCAGTGAGGCCCTGGGGAGGGGCAAGAACACTGAAGCTTTCTTT
- TRBJ2-5 TRBV2 - CASSGSFREETQYF TGTGCCAGCAGTGGGTCGTTCCGGGAAGAGACCCAGTACTTC
- TRBJ1-1 TRBV18 - CASSPFGTEAFF TGTGCCAGCTCACCATTCGGCACTGAAGCTTTCTTT
- TRBJ1-6 TRBV4-1 - CASSQDVGAASPLHF TGCGCCAGCAGCCAAGATGTGGGGGCGGCTTCACCCCTCCACTTT
TRBD1 TRBJ1-2 TRBV18 - CASSPGQGSGYTF TGTGCCAGCTCACCCGGACAGGGGTCCGGCTACACCTTC